This T cell receptor beta chain derives from a study of Graves' ophthalmopathy and Graves' hyperthyroidism. Study in general: Ophthalmopathy not arising within 18 months of follow-up defined hyperthyroidism as stable. Whole-study results and caveats: Blood shared most expanded thyroid clonotypes above 0.001 frequency.

People with hyperthyroidism were aged 18 to 65 and newly diagnosed, under 2 months' duration. Excluded were patients with other autoimmune diseases, uncontrolled infections, pregnancy or lactation. The germline CDR1 and CDR2 sequences are SQVTM and ANQGSEA. Between the trimmed V and J ends, which lost 3 bases and 1 base, there was a span of 12 bases. The CDR3 has 14 residues. This clonotype was counted many times. Antigen specificity is unknown. Using RNA transcripts, the TCR beta CDR3 regions were amplified. The workflow started with a first-round RT-PCR run with HTBI primers and then moved on to a second-round multiplex PCR. TCRdb re-derived calls from the multiplex PCR reads in MiXCR, one entry per CDR3 protein. The sample shows 1 million to 1.3 million distinct CDR3 sequences, about 38% of them seen only once.

V and J are TRBV29-1 and TRBJ1-1; D might be TRBD1 (6 bases). The receptor was isolated from an adult man with Graves' hyperthyroidism. The sequenced material came from peripheral blood or thyroid tissue (not recorded which). The CDR3 protein is CSVDWGPGNTEAFF. The CDR3 DNA sequence: TGCAGCGTTGACTGGGGGCCAGGGAACACTGAAGCTTTCTTT. The full variable domain, completed using reference TRBV29-1 and TRBJ1-1, is SAVISQKPSRDICQRGTSLTIQCQVDSQVTMMFWYRQQPGQSLTLIATANQGSEATYESGFVIDKFPISRPNLTFSTLTVSNMSPEDSSIYLCSVDWGPGNTEAFFGQGTRLTVV.